A single sample gave rise to the 17 T cell receptor beta chains below, sequenced in a study of blood T cell repertoires in COVID-19. The assay was immunoSEQ multiplex PCR, and TCRdb's table has in-frame clones only and misses some. The repertoire holds roughly 160,000 clones, with roughly 83% as singletons. The sample taken for sequencing was peripheral blood. The origin of the receptors is a man aged 18-30 years with active or convalescent COVID-19.

J is TRBJ2-2 and V is TRBV28, with 10 bases matching TRBD2. Trimming took 6 bases from V and 1 from J; bases not matched to a gene: 5. The CDR3 consists of 16 residues. Germline V gene sequence: CDR1 MDHEN, CDR2 SYDVKM. The CDR3 protein is CASRPWTSGNTGELFF. The DNA for the CDR3 is TGTGCCAGCAGACCCTGGACTAGCGGGAACACCGGGGAGCTGTTTTTT.

V usage is TRBV9 and J usage is TRBJ2-1; 10 bases align to TRBD1. Germline V CDR1 and CDR2: SGDLS, YYNGEE. J lost 4 bases, V lost 5 bases, and 6 bases had no gene match. This CDR3 has 15 residues. As DNA, the CDR3 is TGTGCCAGCAGACCACCGGGACAGGGGTACAATGAGCAGTTCTTC. It specifies CASRPPGQGYNEQFF.

This clone appeared once. V gene TRBV27 combines with J gene TRBJ2-5; 8 bases fit TRBD2. There are 16 residues in the CDR3. The ends lost 6 bases at V and 4 bases at J; junction bases unmatched: 13. Germline V gene sequence: CDR1 MNHEY, CDR2 SMNVEV (reference sequence). CDR3 bases: TGTGCCAGCAGCACCGGGAGGGCGGCGCTGCGAGAGACCCAGTACTTC. This codes for CASSTGRAALRETQYF.

The chain recombines TRBV6-1 with TRBJ1-2; possibly TRBD1 for D (6 bases). Germline loops: CDR1 MNHNS, CDR2 SASEGT. Trimming took 3 bases from V and 3 from J, leaving 14 bases between them. The CDR3 has 15 residues. DNA of the CDR3: TGTGCCAGCAGTGATCGGGGCAGGGGAGACTATGGCTACACCTTC. Its translation: CASSDRGRGDYGYTF.

The V and J genes are TRBV3-1 (or the pseudogene TRBV3-2) and TRBJ1-2; TRBD1 agrees at 7 bases. The CDR3 is 14 amino acids. Germline loops: CDR1 LGHDT, CDR2 YNNKEL (reference sequence). The ends lost 2 bases at V and 8 bases at J; junction bases unmatched: 8. CDR3 in amino acids: CASSQHDRVIGYTF. CDR3 in DNA: TGTGCCAGCAGCCAACACGACAGGGTAATCGGCTACACCTTC.

This chain links TRBV28 with TRBJ1-2; 10 bases match TRBD1. V lost 4 bases and J lost 2; bases outside the gene matches: 1. The germline CDR1 and CDR2 sequences are MDHEN and SYDVKM. The CDR3 has 14 residues. The DNA of the CDR3 is TGTGCCAGCAGTTGGGACAGGGGAAACTATGGCTACACCTTC. Translating it yields CASSWDRGNYGYTF.

In its sample, this clone was seen a few times. The chain has TRBV18 and TRBJ2-6; D uncertain. V lost 2 bases and J lost 1, with 9 bases in between. The length of the CDR3 is 16 residues. Germline V lookup: CDR1 KGHSH, CDR2 LQKENI. The CDR3 is CASSPNAQSGANVLTF. CDR3 coding DNA: TGTGCCAGCTCACCAAACGCTCAGTCTGGGGCCAACGTCCTGACTTTC.

The chain is built from TRBV6-6 and TRBJ2-7, with D tentatively TRBD2 (5 bases). Germline loops: CDR1 MNHNY, CDR2 SVGAGI (reference sequence). This CDR3 contains 14 residues. V lost 7 bases to trimming and J lost 2 bases, with 15 bases between them. The CDR3, as DNA: TGTGCCAGCATCAATCCGAGGGTTCCCTACGAGCAGTACTTC. The encoded protein is CASINPRVPYEQYF.

The chain is built from TRBV6-5 and TRBJ2-1; unclear D gene. Per germline, CDR1 MNHEY and CDR2 SVGAGI. The CDR3 loop spans 12 amino acids. Trimming removed 7 bases at V and 7 bases at J, with 11 bases between. CDR3 residues: CASKPRYNEQFF. For the CDR3, the DNA is TGTGCCAGCAAGCCTAGATATAATGAGCAGTTCTTC.

The V and J genes are TRBV30 and TRBJ2-1; 10 bases fit TRBD1. CDR3 length: 15 amino acids. The germline V gene has CDR1 GTSNPN and CDR2 SVGIG (reference sequence). V was pared by 2 bases and J by 7 bases, with 8 bases of the junction left unmatched. Here the CDR3 DNA reads TGTGCCTGGAGTCCCGGACAGGGGGGAAGAAATGAGCAGTTCTTC. Translation gives CAWSPGQGGRNEQFF.

The rearrangement links TRBV29-1 to TRBJ2-3, with D possibly matching TRBD2 (5 bases). Germline V gene lookup returns CDR1 SQVTM and CDR2 ANQGSEA. This CDR3 spans 14 amino acids. With 2 bases removed from V and 5 bases from J, the gap between germline ends came to 14 bases. The CDR3, as DNA: TGCAGCGTTGAAATAGGTGCTCGGGGAGATACGCAGTATTTT. Translated: CSVEIGARGDTQYF.

This clone was found once. The chain employs TRBV5-5 and TRBJ2-5, with D perhaps TRBD1 (6 bases). There are 13 residues in the CDR3. CDR1 and CDR2 from the germline V gene are SGHKS and YYEKEE (reference sequence). V was trimmed by 1 base and J by 5 bases, leaving 9 bases between them. This chain's CDR3 is CASSLTGLETQYF. CDR3 in DNA: TGTGCCAGCAGCTTGACAGGGCTGGAGACCCAGTACTTC.

The genes are TRBV18 and TRBJ2-5; 8 bases match TRBD1. CDR3 size: 17 residues. With V trimmed by 3 bases and J by 2 bases, 11 bases remained unmatched. Germline CDR1 KGHSH, CDR2 LQKENI. CDR3 in amino acids: CASSPRTGFGDQETQYF. CDR3 bases: TGTGCCAGCTCACCGAGGACAGGGTTTGGGGATCAAGAGACCCAGTACTTC.

This rearrangement joins TRBV6-5 to TRBJ2-7; a weak D match, TRBD1 (6 bases). Germline V lookup: CDR1 MNHEY, CDR2 SVGAGI. Trimming removed 6 bases at V and 2 bases at J, with 14 bases between. The CDR3 has 14 amino acids. This CDR3 reads CASRLRGRTYEQYF. The CDR3 region has the DNA TGTGCCAGCAGACTCAGGGGTCGGACCTACGAGCAGTACTTC.

The gene calls are TRBV2 and TRBJ2-7; D may be TRBD1 (6 bases). There are 15 residues in the CDR3. The germline gives CDR1 SNHLY, CDR2 FYNNEI. Trimming cost V 5 bases and J 0 bases, with 14 bases left between them. CDR3 sequence reads: CASSLMTGSSYEQYF. The CDR3 coding sequence is TGTGCCAGCAGTTTGATGACAGGTAGCTCCTACGAGCAGTACTTC.

For this clone: Other DNA sequences in this sample translate to the same CDR3. The chain couples TRBV5-1 to TRBJ1-1; D gene uncertain. The CDR3 consists of 13 residues. The germline CDR1 and CDR2 sequences are SGHRS and YFSETQ. V lost 1 base, J lost 0 bases, and 4 bases lay in between. The CDR3: CASSLTVNTEAFF. The CDR3 DNA reads as TGCGCCAGCAGCTTGACGGTGAACACTGAAGCTTTCTTT.

This clone showed up just once. The J gene is TRBJ2-3, the V gene TRBV10-3; 9 nucleotides line up with TRBD2. V was pared by 8 bases and J by 4 bases, with 4 bases of the junction left unmatched. Germline V CDR1 and CDR2: ENHRY, SYGVKD. The CDR3 has 13 residues. The CDR3 DNA reads TGTGCCATCTGGGCGGGGGGGCCAGATACGCAGTATTTT. It is translated as CAIWAGGPDTQYF.